This TCR beta chain was captured by sequencing in a study of OX40 agonist ivuxolimab in advanced cancers. About the study: From about 23 to 85 years was the age range, with a mean of around 60 years, and approximately 84% were male. Study-wide results and limits: Low normalized T-cell clonal expansion also characterized some of the nonresponders. Researchers report that CD8+ T cells had, on average, more expanded clones than CD4+.

Assay used: immunoSEQ multiplex PCR; TCRdb lists only in-frame clones, some missing. The sample includes about 52,000 clones, around nine tenths seen only once; the top ten take around 15%. Germline CDR1 MNHEY, CDR2 SVGAGI. There are 15 residues in the CDR3. V was cut by 0 bases and J by 1 base, with 9 bases left in between. Concerning this clone: The antigen is not known.

Exclusion of a patient followed from autoimmune disease history or systemic immunosuppression. This clonotype was obtained from an adult with an advanced solid tumor such as melanoma, head and neck, liver or kidney cancer. This material consisted of CD4+ or CD8+ T cells sorted from blood, taken in a trial of the OX40 agonist ivuxolimab. The chain is built from TRBV6-5 and TRBJ1-1; no firm D call. The CDR3 loop reads CASSYSLSANTEAFF. The DNA of the CDR3 is TGTGCCAGCAGTTACTCGCTTTCGGCGAACACTGAAGCTTTCTTT.